Each of the 19 T cell receptor beta chains below was sequenced from the same sample in a study of T cells in Graves' hyperthyroidism and ophthalmopathy. Researchers took RNA transcripts and amplified the TCR beta CDR3 regions from them. HTBI primers were used for first-round RT-PCR of the TCR CDR3. TCRdb redid the calling of the multiplex PCR reads with MiXCR, one entry per CDR3 protein. Seen here are over 500,000 distinct CDR3 sequences, 35% to 50% observed once, and the top ten hold roughly 45%. The sequenced sample consisted of peripheral blood or thyroid tissue (not recorded which). These receptor sequences come from an adult woman with Graves' disease, either hyperthyroidism or ophthalmopathy (not recorded which).

The gene calls are TRBV20-1 and TRBJ1-5, with a tentative D call TRBD1 (5 bases). The CDR3 covers 14 residues. Trimming stripped 2 bases from V and 1 base from J, with 9 bases between. CDR1 is DFQATT, CDR2 SNEGSKA, per germline (reference sequence). CDR3 loop: CSARQGQSNQPQHF. CDR3 coding DNA: TGCAGTGCTAGACAGGGTCAGAGCAATCAGCCCCAGCATTTT.

This clonotype was seen repeatedly, ten times or more. The chain couples TRBV5-1 to TRBJ1-3; TRBD1 matches 8 bases. The CDR3 contains 15 residues. Germline trimming cut 4 bases from V and 3 bases from J; bases unmatched to any gene: 6. The V gene's germline CDR1 is SGHRS and CDR2 YFSETQ. Written as DNA, the CDR3 is TGCGCCAGCAGCCAGCAGGGGGCCAGTGGAAACACCATATATTTT. Its translation is CASSQQGASGNTIYF.

This clonotype has ten or more counts. V gene TRBV7-9 combines with J gene TRBJ2-5, with D uncertain. The CDR3 extends over 12 amino acids. V was pared by 4 bases and J by 4 bases, with 7 bases between. Germline V lookup: CDR1 SEHNR, CDR2 FQNEAQ (reference sequence). CDR3 DNA sequence: TGTGCCAGCAGCTCCAGTGGAGAGACCCAGTACTTC. This translates into CASSSSGETQYF. The full variable domain, completed using reference TRBV7-9 and TRBJ2-5, is DTGVSQNPRHKITKRGQNVTFRCDPISEHNRLYWYRQTLGQGPEFLTYFQNEAQLEKSRLLSDRFSAERPKGSFSTLEIQRTEQGDSAMYLCASSSSGETQYFGPGTRLLVL.

This clonotype showed up many times. V gene TRBV12-3 or TRBV12-4 combines with J gene TRBJ1-1; no firm D call. CDR3 size: 14 residues. Deletions cut 0 bases from V and 1 base from J, with 6 bases between. CDR3: CASSLAIGNTEAFF. DNA for the CDR3: TGTGCCAGCAGTTTAGCGATCGGGAACACTGAAGCTTTCTTT.

This clonotype was seen many times. This rearrangement joins TRBV29-1 to TRBJ1-2, with D maybe TRBD1 (5 bases). The CDR3 is made up of 14 amino acids. V lost 4 bases to trimming and J lost 4 bases, with 16 bases between them. Germline V gene lookup returns CDR1 SQVTM and CDR2 ANQGSEA. The CDR3 DNA is TGCAGCGTTGTCCCATCGACAGCCGGCTATGGCTACACCTTC. Amino acids: CSVVPSTAGYGYTF. Based on the CDR3 plus reference TRBV29-1 and TRBJ1-2, the full variable domain is SAVISQKPSRDICQRGTSLTIQCQVDSQVTMMFWYRQQPGQSLTLIATANQGSEATYESGFVIDKFPISRPNLTFSTLTVSNMSPEDSSIYLCSVVPSTAGYGYTFGSGTRLTVV.

This clonotype was found many times. The chain joins TRBV6-6 to TRBJ1-1, with no clear D. CDR1 MNHNY and CDR2 SVGAGI come from the germline V gene (reference sequence). The germline V and J ends were trimmed by 6 bases and 7 bases, with 12 bases remaining between them. The CDR3 length is 12 residues. The CDR3 loop is CASSPTRREAFF. CDR3 DNA sequence: TGTGCCAGCAGCCCGACAAGACGTGAAGCTTTCTTT.

The V and J genes are TRBV10-3 and TRBJ1-2, with D possibly TRBD1 on 5 matching bases. Trimming removed 0 bases at V and 5 bases at J, with 16 bases between. In germline, CDR1 is ENHRY, CDR2 SYGVKD. The CDR3 length is 16 residues. The CDR3 protein is CAISESRGKKIYGYTF. The CDR3 bases are TGTGCCATCAGTGAGTCGCGGGGGAAGAAGATATATGGCTACACCTTC.

In this sample, this clonotype turned up a few times. The chain combines TRBV28 with TRBJ1-2; a possible D gene is TRBD1 (5 bases). Germline CDR1 and CDR2: MDHEN and SYDVKM. V was clipped by 2 bases and J by 8 bases, with 15 bases between them. This CDR3 is built from 14 residues. The CDR3 region is CASSLQGALYGYTF. The DNA of the CDR3 is TGTGCCAGCAGTTTACAAGGGGCATTATACGGCTACACCTTC.

In this sample, this clonotype turned up many times. The J gene is TRBJ2-5, the V gene TRBV29-1; weak D call: TRBD1 (5 bases). V was clipped by 2 bases and J by 0 bases, with 19 bases between them. Germline values: CDR1 SQVTM, CDR2 ANQGSEA. This CDR3 spans 17 amino acids. CDR3 amino acids: CSVEIGSNPGYQETQYF. Written as DNA, the CDR3 is TGCAGCGTTGAAATCGGCTCCAATCCAGGGTACCAAGAGACCCAGTACTTC.

In the case of this clonotype: A much larger clone differs by one base, so this may be a read error. V and J are TRBV2 and TRBJ2-7, with D possibly called TRBD1 or TRBD2 (5 bases each). The CDR3 extends over 13 amino acids. Looked up from germline, CDR1 is SNHLY and CDR2 is FYNNEI. CDR3: CASSPLGAYEQCF. The CDR3 DNA follows: TGTGCCAGCAGTCCACTCGGGGCCTACGAGCAGTGCTTC.

V is TRBV25-1 and J is TRBJ1-6, with a tentative D call TRBD1 (6 bases). The V end was cut by 5 bases, the J end by 10 bases, with 18 bases between. The germline gives CDR1 MGHDK, CDR2 SYGVNS. There are 15 residues in the CDR3. CDR3 amino acids: CASSLGPGVGSPLHF. The CDR3 nucleotides read TGTGCCAGCAGTTTGGGGCCAGGGGTTGGCTCACCCCTCCACTTT.

This chain joins TRBV7-9 and TRBJ1-2, with D possibly matching TRBD1 (6 bases). Trimming removed 5 bases at V and 5 bases at J, with 15 bases between. CDR3 length: 14 residues. CDR1 and CDR2 (germline): SEHNR, FQNEAQ (reference sequence). CDR3 sequence: CASSTRQEKYGYTF. For the CDR3, the DNA is TGTGCCAGCAGCACCCGACAGGAGAAATATGGCTACACCTTC.

This clonotype turned up a few times. The V gene is TRBV19, the J gene TRBJ2-6; D unresolved. Germline values: CDR1 LNHDA, CDR2 SQIVND (reference sequence). CDR3 length equals 17 residues. V was pared by 1 base and J by 1 base, with 11 bases between. This CDR3 reads CASSIGPIRSGANVLTF. The CDR3, as DNA: TGTGCCAGTAGTATAGGTCCCATAAGGTCTGGGGCCAACGTCCTGACTTTC.

The table lists this clonotype with a few counts. The V and J genes are TRBV7-2 and TRBJ2-7; D perhaps matches TRBD2 (5 bases). Germline V lookup: CDR1 SGHTA, CDR2 FQGNSA. V dropped 5 bases and J dropped 3 bases, with 26 bases sitting between them. This CDR3 is built from 18 residues. The CDR3 is CASSPFRGPESEYYEQYF. The CDR3 DNA is TGTGCCAGCAGCCCCTTCCGCGGGCCCGAGAGCGAGTACTACGAGCAGTACTTC.

The CDR3 reads CASATIGSPLHF. Here the CDR3 DNA reads TGTGCCAGCGCAACAATCGGTTCACCCCTCCACTTT. J is TRBJ1-6 and V is TRBV28; D remains ambiguous. Trimming took 8 bases from V and 9 from J, leaving 11 bases between them. This CDR3 spans 12 amino acids. The germline V gene encodes CDR1 MDHEN and CDR2 SYDVKM.

In this sample, this clonotype turned up a few times. The gene calls are TRBV2 and TRBJ2-7; no clear D gene. Trimming stripped 4 bases from V and 0 bases from J, with 13 bases between. Per germline, CDR1 SNHLY and CDR2 FYNNEI. This CDR3 has 15 amino acids. This chain's CDR3 is CASSGPPPSSYEQYF. DNA of the CDR3: TGTGCCAGCAGTGGTCCCCCTCCTTCCTCCTACGAGCAGTACTTC.

The chain joins TRBV10-3 to TRBJ1-1; D not certain. Germline CDR1 reads ENHRY; CDR2 reads SYGVKD. The length of the CDR3 is 12 residues. Trimming removed 6 bases from V and 1 base from J, with 6 bases in between. CDR3 coding DNA: TGTGCCATCAGCCGGGCGAACACTGAAGCTTTCTTT. Its protein product is CAISRANTEAFF.

This clonotype has ten or more counts. The DNA for the CDR3 is TGCAGCGTTAGGGCTGCGGATGGCTACACCTTC. It codes for CSVRAADGYTF. The chain uses TRBV29-1 and TRBJ1-2; D gene unclear. This CDR3 contains 11 residues. Between the trimmed V and J ends, which lost 5 bases and 6 bases, there was a span of 10 bases. Germline CDR1 and CDR2: SQVTM and ANQGSEA.

This clonotype was seen more than once but under ten times. V is TRBV19 and J is TRBJ1-6, with a possible D match to TRBD1 (5 bases). Germline V CDR1 and CDR2: LNHDA, SQIVND (reference sequence). V was pared by 10 bases and J by 7 bases, with 17 bases between. The CDR3 runs 14 residues. CDR3 DNA sequence: TGTGCCACCACGAGGGACCCGCCGAATTCACCCCTCCACTTT. It encodes CATTRDPPNSPLHF.